This T cell receptor (beta chain) appears in the sequencing data of a study of blood T cell repertoires in COVID-19. On the study more broadly: The United States, Italy and Spain supplied acute and convalescent COVID-19 samples. PBMCs, B-cell-depleted T cells, or T cells provided the cDNA or gDNA that made up the material.

This CDR3 has 14 amino acids. CDR1 and CDR2 (germline): SGHRS, YFSETQ. V lost 0 bases to trimming and J lost 4 bases; unmatched junction nucleotides: 2. Notes on this clone: The same CDR3 also results from other DNA sequences found in this sample.

Original analysis: It was from reference gene primer amplification that nucleated cell counts were estimated. Clones were read by immunoSEQ multiplex PCR, and TCRdb kept only the in-frame ones, dropping some. Clone size and the V and J calls come from that table; the DNA yielded D and trimming. The data hold about 210,000 clones, with around 82% observed a single time. The TCR originated in a man between 50 and 59 years old with active or convalescent COVID-19. The sample comprised peripheral blood. The chain employs TRBV5-1 and TRBJ2-7; TRBD1 matches at 9 bases. CDR3: CASSLEGQGYEQYF. The CDR3 coding sequence is TGCGCCAGCAGCTTGGAGGGACAGGGATACGAGCAGTACTTC.